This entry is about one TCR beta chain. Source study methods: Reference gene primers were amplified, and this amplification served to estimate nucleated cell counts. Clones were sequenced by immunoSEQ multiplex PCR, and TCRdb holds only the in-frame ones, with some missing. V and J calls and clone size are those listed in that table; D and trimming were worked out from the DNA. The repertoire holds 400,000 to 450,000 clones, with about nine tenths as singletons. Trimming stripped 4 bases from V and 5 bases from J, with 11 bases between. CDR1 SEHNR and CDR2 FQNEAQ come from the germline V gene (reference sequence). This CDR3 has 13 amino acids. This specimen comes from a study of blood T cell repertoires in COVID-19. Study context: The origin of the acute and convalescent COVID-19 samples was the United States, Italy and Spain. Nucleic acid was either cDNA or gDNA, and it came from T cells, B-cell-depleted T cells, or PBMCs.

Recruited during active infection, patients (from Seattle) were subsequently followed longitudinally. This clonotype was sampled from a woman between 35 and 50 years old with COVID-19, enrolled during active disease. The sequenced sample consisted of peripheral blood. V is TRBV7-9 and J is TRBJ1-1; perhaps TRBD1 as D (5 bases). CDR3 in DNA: TGTGCCAGCAGCTGGGCACGGGGGACTGAAGCTTTCTTT. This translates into CASSWARGTEAFF.